This T cell receptor (beta chain) originates from a study of T cell responses to AZD1222 COVID-19 vaccine. Study-level results: Following two doses of AZD1222, Spike-specific TCR breadth and depth rose. The donor group comprised mostly white British people and more females; the analysis possibly underestimated clonal diversity.

As for this clone: Its antigen is unknown.

TCRdb's table, derived via immunoSEQ multiplex PCR, lists solely in-frame clones and lacks some. The sample lists fewer than 150,000 clones, around nine tenths occurring once. This clonotype was sampled from an adult in good health. The sample here was peripheral blood, taken on day 0 of AZD1222 vaccination.

The CDR3 nucleotides read TGCGCCAGCAGCCAAAAAGAGGGTAGGGAGCAGTACTTC. Translation: CASSQKEGREQYF. This chain joins TRBV4-3 and TRBJ2-7, with D possibly being TRBD2 (5 bases). The length of the CDR3 is 13 residues. V was cut by 2 bases and J by 7 bases, with 12 bases left in between. The germline CDR1 and CDR2 sequences are LGHNA and YSLEER.